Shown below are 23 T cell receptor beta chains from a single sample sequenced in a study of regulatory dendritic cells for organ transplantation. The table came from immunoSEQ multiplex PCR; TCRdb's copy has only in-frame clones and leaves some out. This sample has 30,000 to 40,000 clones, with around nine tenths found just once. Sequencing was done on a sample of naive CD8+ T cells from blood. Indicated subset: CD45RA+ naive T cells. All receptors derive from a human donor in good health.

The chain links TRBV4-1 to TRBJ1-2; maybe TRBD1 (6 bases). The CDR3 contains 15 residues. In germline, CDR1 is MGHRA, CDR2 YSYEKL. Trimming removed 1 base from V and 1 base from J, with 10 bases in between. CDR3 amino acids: CASSQGWGLNYGYTF. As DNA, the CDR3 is TGCGCCAGCAGCCAAGGATGGGGGCTTAACTATGGCTACACCTTC.

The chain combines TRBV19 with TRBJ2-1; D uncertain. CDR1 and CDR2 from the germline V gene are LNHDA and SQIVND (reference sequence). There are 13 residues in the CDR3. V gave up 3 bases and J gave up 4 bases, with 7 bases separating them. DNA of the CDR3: TGTGCCAGTAGTATGTTCAGTTACAATGAGCAGTTCTTC. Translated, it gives CASSMFSYNEQFF.

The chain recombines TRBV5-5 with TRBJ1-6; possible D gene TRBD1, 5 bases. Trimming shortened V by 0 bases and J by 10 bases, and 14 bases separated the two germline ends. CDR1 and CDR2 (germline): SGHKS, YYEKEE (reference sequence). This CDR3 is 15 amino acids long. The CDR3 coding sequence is TGTGCCAGCAGCTTGGCGGCGGGGGACCGGTCACCCCTCCACTTT. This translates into CASSLAAGDRSPLHF.

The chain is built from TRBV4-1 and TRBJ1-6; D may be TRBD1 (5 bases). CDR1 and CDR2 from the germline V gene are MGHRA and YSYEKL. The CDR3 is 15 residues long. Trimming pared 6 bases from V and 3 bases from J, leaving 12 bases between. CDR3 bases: TGCGCCAGCAGGGAGGGGACTTACTATAATTCACCCCTCCACTTT. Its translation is CASREGTYYNSPLHF.

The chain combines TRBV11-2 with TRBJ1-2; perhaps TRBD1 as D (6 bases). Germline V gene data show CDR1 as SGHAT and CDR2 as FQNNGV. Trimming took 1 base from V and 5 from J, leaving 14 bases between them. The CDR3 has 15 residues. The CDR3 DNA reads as TGTGCCAGCAGCTTAGGTGTAGGGGGGAGATATGGCTACACCTTC. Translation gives CASSLGVGGRYGYTF. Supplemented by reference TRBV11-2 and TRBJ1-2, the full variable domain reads EAGVAQSPRYKIIEKRQSVAFWCNPISGHATLYWYQQILGQGPKLLIQFQNNGVVDDSQLPKDRFSAERLKGVDSTLKIQPAKLEDSAVYLCASSLGVGGRYGYTFGSGTRLTVV.

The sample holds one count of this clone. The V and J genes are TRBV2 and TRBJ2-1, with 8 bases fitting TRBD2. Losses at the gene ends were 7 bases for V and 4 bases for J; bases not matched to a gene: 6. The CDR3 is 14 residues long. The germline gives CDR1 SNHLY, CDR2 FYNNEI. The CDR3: CASTGGARYNEQFF. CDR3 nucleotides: TGTGCCAGCACCGGGGGGGCACGTTACAATGAGCAGTTCTTC.

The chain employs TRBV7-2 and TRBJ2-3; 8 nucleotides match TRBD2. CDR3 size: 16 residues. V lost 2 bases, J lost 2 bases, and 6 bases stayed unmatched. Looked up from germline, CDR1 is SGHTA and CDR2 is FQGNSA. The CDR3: CASSLRSGKYTDTQYF. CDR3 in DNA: TGTGCCAGCAGCTTACGTAGCGGGAAGTACACAGATACGCAGTATTTT.

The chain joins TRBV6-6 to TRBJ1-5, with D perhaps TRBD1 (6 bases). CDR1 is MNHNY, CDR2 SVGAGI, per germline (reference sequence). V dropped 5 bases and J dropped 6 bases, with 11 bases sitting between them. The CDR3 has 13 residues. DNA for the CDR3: TGTGCCAGCAGTCCAGGGGTAGGTCAGCCCCAGCATTTT. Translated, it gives CASSPGVGQPQHF.

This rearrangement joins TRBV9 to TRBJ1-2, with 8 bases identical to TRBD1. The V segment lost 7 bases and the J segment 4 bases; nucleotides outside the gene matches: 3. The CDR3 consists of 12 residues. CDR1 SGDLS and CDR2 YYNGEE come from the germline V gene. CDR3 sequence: CASEDRVYGYTF. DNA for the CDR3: TGTGCCAGCGAGGACAGGGTCTATGGCTACACCTTC.

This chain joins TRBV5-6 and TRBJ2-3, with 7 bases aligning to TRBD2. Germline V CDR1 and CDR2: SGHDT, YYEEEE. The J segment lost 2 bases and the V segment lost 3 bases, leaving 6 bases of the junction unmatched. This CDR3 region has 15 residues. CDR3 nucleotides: TGTGCCAGCAGCTGGCTAGCGGTAAACACAGATACGCAGTATTTT. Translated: CASSWLAVNTDTQYF.

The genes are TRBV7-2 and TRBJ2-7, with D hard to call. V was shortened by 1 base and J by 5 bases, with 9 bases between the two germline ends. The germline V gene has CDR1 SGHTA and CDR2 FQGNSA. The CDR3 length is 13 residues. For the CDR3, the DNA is TGTGCCAGCAGCTTAGTTGGTAGGAACGAGCAGTACTTC. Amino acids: CASSLVGRNEQYF.

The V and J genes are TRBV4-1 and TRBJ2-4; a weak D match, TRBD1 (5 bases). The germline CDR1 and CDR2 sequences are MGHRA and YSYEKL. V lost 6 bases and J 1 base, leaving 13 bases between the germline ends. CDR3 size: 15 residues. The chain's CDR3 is CASRPRVEAKNIQYF. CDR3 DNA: TGCGCCAGCAGACCCAGGGTTGAGGCCAAAAACATTCAGTACTTC.

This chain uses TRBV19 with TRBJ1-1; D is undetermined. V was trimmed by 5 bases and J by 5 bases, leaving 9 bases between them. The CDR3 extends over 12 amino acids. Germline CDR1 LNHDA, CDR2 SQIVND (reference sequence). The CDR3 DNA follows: TGTGCCAGTAGTCAGTCCGTGACTGAAGCTTTCTTT. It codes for CASSQSVTEAFF.

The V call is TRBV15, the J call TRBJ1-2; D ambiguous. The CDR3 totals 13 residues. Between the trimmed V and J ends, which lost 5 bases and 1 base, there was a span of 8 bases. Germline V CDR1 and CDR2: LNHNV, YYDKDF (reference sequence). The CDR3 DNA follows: TGTGCCACCAGCGGCAGAGTTAACTATGGCTACACCTTC. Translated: CATSGRVNYGYTF. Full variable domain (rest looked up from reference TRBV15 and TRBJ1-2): DAMVIQNPRYQVTQFGKPVTLSCSQTLNHNVMYWYQQKSSQAPKLLFHYYDKDFNNEADTPDNFQSRRPNTSFCFLDIRSPGLGDTAMYLCATSGRVNYGYTFGSGTRLTVV.

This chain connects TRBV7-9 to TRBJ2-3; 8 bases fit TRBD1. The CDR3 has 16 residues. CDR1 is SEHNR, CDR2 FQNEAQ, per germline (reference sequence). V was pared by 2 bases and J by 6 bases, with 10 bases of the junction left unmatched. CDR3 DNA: TGTGCCAGCAGCTTATACCCCAGGGGGCGCGAGGATACGCAGTATTTT. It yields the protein CASSLYPRGREDTQYF.

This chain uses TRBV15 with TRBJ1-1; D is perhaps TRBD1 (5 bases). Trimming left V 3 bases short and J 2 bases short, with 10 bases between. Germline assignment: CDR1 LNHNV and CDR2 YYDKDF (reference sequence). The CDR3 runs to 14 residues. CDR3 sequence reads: CATSRGRGNTEAFF. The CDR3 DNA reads TGTGCCACCAGCAGGGGCCGGGGCAACACTGAAGCTTTCTTT.

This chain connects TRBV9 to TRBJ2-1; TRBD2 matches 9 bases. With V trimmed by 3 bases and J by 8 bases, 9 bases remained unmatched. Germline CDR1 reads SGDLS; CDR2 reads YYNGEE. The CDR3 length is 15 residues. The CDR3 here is CASSASSGGRDEQFF. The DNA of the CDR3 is TGTGCCAGCAGCGCGTCGAGCGGGGGGAGGGATGAGCAGTTCTTC.

In nucleotides, the CDR3 is TGTGCCAGCAGCTTAGTGGTCAGGGGTCTCTCTGGAAACACCATATATTTT. Translated, it gives CASSLVVRGLSGNTIYF. The rearrangement uses TRBV7-6 and TRBJ1-3; D is perhaps TRBD1 (6 bases). V lost 1 base and J lost 0, with 13 bases in between. Germline V gene sequence: CDR1 SGHVS, CDR2 FNYEAQ. This CDR3 has 17 residues.

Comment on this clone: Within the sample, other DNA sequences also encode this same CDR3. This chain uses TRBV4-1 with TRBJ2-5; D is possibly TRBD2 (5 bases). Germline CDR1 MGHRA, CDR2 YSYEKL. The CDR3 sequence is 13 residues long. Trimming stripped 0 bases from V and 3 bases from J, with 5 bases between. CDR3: CASSQDGEETQYF. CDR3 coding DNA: TGCGCCAGCAGCCAAGACGGGGAAGAGACCCAGTACTTC.

The CDR3 loop reads CASNPGLRGYTF. The CDR3 DNA reads as TGTGCCAGCAACCCAGGGCTTCGTGGCTACACCTTC. The chain couples TRBV2 to TRBJ1-2, with D perhaps matching TRBD1 (5 bases). Germline V gene sequence: CDR1 SNHLY, CDR2 FYNNEI. This CDR3 has 12 amino acids. V was trimmed by 7 bases and J by 7 bases, leaving 13 bases between them.

The CDR3 bases are TGTGCCAGCAGTGATCCGATGGACAGGAACATTCAGTACTTC. This sequence encodes CASSDPMDRNIQYF. The chain joins TRBV25-1 to TRBJ2-4; 7 positions agree with TRBD1. V dropped 3 bases and J dropped 7; count of bases not matched to a gene: 6. This CDR3 region has 14 residues. Germline-derived CDR1 and CDR2 are MGHDK and SYGVNS.

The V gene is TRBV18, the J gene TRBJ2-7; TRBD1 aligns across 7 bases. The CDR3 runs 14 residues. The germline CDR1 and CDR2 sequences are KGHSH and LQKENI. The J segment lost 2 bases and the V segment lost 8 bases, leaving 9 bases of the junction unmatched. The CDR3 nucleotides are TGTGCCAGCCAACCGCAGGGGGACGCCTACGAGCAGTACTTC. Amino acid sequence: CASQPQGDAYEQYF.

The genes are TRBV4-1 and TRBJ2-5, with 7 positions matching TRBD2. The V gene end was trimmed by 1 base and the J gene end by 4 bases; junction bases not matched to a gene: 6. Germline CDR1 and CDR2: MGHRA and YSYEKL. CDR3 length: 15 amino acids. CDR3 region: CASSQVWGGGETQYF. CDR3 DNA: TGCGCCAGCAGCCAAGTCTGGGGGGGAGGAGAGACCCAGTACTTC.